Presented here are 3 T cell receptor beta chains from one specimen sequenced in a study of CD8+CD57+ T cells in acquired aplastic anemia (dated by TCRdb to between 2018 and 2020). The patients picked for sequencing were ones in whom flow cytometry had shown an expansion of CD8+CD57+ cells. Instrument on record: Illumina HiSeq 2000. Genomic DNA served as template for TCR beta VDJ combination and CDR3 sequence profiling. Using fastp at Q25 and MiXCR, TCRdb reprocessed the public reads and kept productive beta chains. Each entry merges the rows of one CDR3 protein and shows their most common DNA and genes. For this sample there are about 160,000 distinct CDR3 sequences; 40% to 50% appear just once. The ten largest account for approximately 2.8% of the sample. The sample comprised sorted CD4+, CD8+, or CD8+CD57+ T cells (not recorded which) from PBMCs. Receptor source: a human donor with aplastic anemia.

J is TRBJ2-1 and V is TRBV25-1; no definite D call. Germline loops: CDR1 MGHDK, CDR2 SYGVNS. The CDR3 spans 13 residues. Trimming stripped 1 base from V and 12 bases from J, with 13 bases between. CDR3 region: CASSESAHGTQFF. DNA of the CDR3: TGTGCCAGCAGTGAATCCGCACACGGAACGCAGTTCTTC. Supplemented by reference TRBV25-1 and TRBJ2-1, the full variable domain reads EADIYQTPRYLVIGTGKKITLECSQTMGHDKMYWYQQDPGMELHLIHYSYGVNSTEKGDLSSESTVSRIRTEHFPLTLESARPSHTSQYLCASSESAHGTQFFGPGTRLTVL.

CDR3 bases: TGCAGCGTTTGCCGCGGGGACTCCTACGAGCAGTACTTC. This translates into CSVCRGDSYEQYF. The chain uses TRBV29-1 and TRBJ2-7; a weak D match, TRBD2 (6 bases). Germline CDR1 SQVTM, CDR2 ANQGSEA. Trimming cost V 5 bases and J 0 bases, with 11 bases left between them. The CDR3 length is 13 residues.

This clonotype was picked up many times. This sequence joins TRBV2 and TRBJ2-7, with 7 bases identical to TRBD2. The V gene's germline CDR1 is SNHLY and CDR2 FYNNEI. This CDR3 contains 14 residues. J lost 2 bases, V lost 6 bases, and 7 bases had no gene match. The CDR3: CASRLDGTTYEQYF. CDR3 nucleotide sequence: TGTGCCAGCAGGCTTGATGGGACTACCTACGAGCAGTACTTC.